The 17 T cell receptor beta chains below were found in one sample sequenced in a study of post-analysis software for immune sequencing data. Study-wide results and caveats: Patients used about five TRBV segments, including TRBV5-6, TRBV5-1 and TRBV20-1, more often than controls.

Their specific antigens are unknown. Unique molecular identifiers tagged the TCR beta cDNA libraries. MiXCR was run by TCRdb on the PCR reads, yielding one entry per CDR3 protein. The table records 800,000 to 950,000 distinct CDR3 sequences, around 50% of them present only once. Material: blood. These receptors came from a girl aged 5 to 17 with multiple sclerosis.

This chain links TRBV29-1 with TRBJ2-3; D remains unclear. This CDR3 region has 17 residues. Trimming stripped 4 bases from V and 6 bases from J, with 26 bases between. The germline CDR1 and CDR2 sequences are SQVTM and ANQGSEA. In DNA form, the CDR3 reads TGCAGCGTTGGCGAGGAGACGGTCAGAGTCCTCGCGGATACGCAGTATTTT. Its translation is CSVGEETVRVLADTQYF.

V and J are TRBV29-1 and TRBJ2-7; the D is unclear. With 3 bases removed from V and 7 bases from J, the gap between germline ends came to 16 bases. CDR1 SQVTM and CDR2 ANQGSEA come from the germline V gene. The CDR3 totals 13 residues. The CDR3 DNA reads TGCAGCGTTGAGGGTAGTATTCATCGGGAGCAGTACTTC. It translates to CSVEGSIHREQYF.

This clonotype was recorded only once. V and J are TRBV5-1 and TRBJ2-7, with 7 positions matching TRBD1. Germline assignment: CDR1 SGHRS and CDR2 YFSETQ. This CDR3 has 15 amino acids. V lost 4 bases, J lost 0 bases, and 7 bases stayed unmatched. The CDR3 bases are TGCGCCAGCAGCCAGGGACAGAAAAGCTCCTACGAGCAGTACTTC. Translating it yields CASSQGQKSSYEQYF.

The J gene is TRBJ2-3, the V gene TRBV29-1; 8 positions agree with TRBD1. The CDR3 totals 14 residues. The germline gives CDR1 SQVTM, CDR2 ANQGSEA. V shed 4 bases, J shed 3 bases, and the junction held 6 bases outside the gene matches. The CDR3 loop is CSVGRQGRTDTQYF. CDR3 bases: TGCAGCGTTGGGCGACAGGGGCGAACAGATACGCAGTATTTT.

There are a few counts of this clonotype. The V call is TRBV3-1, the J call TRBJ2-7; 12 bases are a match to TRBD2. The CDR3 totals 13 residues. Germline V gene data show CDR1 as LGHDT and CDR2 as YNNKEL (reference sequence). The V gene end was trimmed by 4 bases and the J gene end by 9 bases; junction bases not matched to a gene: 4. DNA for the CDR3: TGTGCCAGCAGCCCTAGACTAGCGGGGGTGCAGTACTTC. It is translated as CASSPRLAGVQYF.

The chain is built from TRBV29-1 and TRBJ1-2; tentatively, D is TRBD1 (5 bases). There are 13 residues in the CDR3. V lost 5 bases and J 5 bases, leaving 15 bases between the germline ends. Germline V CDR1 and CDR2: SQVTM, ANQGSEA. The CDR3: CSVMGLQGYGYTF. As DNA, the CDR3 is TGCAGCGTTATGGGGCTACAAGGATATGGCTACACCTTC.

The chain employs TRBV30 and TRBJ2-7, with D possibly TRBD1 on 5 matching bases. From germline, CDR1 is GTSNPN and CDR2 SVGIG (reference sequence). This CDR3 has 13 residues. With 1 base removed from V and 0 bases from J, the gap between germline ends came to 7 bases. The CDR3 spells CAWSDRISYEQYF. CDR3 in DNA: TGTGCCTGGAGTGACAGGATCTCCTACGAGCAGTACTTC. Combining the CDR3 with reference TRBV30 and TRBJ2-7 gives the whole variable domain SQTIHQWPATLVQPVGSPLSLECTVEGTSNPNLYWYRQAAGRGLQLLFYSVGIGQISSEVPQNLSASRPQDRQFILSSKKLLLSDSGFYLCAWSDRISYEQYFGPGTRLTVT.

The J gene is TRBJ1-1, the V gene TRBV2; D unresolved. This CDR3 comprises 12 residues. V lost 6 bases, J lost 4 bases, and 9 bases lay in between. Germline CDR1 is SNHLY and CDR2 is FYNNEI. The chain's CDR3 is CASRRSGTEAFF. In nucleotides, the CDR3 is TGTGCCAGCAGGCGGTCGGGCACTGAAGCTTTCTTT.

CDR3 bases: TGTGCCAGCAGTTTATCCTCCGGGACGGTATCCTACGAGCAGTACTTC. Translation gives CASSLSSGTVSYEQYF. The V gene is TRBV27, the J gene TRBJ2-7, with D perhaps TRBD1 or TRBD2 (5 bases each). Germline lookup yields CDR1 MNHEY and CDR2 SMNVEV (reference sequence). V was cut by 0 bases and J by 1 base, with 13 bases left in between. There are 16 residues in the CDR3.

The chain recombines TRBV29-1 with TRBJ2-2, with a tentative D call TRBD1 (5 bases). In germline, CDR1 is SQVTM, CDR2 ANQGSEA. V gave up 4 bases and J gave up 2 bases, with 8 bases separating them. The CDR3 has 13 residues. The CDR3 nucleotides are TGCAGCGTTGGACAGCTAAACACCGGGGAGCTGTTTTTT. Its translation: CSVGQLNTGELFF.

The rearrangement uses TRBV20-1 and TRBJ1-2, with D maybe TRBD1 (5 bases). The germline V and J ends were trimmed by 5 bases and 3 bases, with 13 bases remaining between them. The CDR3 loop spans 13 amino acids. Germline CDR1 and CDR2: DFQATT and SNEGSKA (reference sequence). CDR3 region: CSAPGLGDYGYTF. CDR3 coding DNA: TGCAGTGCTCCCGGGCTGGGGGACTATGGCTACACCTTC.

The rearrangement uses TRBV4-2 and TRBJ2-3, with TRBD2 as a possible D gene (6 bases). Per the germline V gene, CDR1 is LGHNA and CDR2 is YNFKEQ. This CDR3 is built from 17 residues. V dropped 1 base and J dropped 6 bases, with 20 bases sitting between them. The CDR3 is CASSQVETRAALDTQYF. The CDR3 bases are TGTGCCAGCAGCCAAGTTGAGACTAGAGCCGCTCTGGATACGCAGTATTTT.

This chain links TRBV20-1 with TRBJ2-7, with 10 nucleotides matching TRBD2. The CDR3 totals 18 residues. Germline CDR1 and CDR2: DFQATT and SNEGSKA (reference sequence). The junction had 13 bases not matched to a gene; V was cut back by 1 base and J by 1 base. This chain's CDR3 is CSARGPTSGAITSYEQYF. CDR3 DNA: TGCAGTGCTAGAGGCCCCACTAGCGGGGCGATAACGTCCTACGAGCAGTACTTC.

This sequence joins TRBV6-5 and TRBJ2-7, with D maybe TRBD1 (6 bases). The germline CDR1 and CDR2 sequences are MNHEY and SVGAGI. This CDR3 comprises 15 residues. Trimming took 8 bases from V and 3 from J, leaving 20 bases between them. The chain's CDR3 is CASRKQGNFVYEQYF. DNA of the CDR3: TGTGCCAGCCGCAAACAGGGAAACTTCGTCTACGAGCAGTACTTC.

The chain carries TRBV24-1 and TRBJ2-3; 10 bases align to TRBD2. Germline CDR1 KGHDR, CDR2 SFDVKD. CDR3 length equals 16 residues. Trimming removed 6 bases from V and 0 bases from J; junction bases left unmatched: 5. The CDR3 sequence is CATSTSGASSTDTQYF. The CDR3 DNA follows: TGTGCCACCAGTACTAGCGGGGCCTCCAGCACAGATACGCAGTATTTT.

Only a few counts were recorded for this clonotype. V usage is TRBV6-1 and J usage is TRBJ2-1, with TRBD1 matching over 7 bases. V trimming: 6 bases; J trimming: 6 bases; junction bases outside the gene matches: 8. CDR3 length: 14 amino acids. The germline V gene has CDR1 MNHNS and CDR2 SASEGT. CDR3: CASRPGQQTNEQFF. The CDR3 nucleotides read TGTGCCAGCAGGCCGGGACAGCAGACCAATGAGCAGTTCTTC.

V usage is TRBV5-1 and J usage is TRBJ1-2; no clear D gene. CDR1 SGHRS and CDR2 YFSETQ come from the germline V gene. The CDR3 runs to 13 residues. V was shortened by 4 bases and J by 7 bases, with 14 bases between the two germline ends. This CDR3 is CASSPQVQFGYTF. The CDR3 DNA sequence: TGCGCCAGCAGCCCTCAGGTCCAGTTTGGCTACACCTTC.